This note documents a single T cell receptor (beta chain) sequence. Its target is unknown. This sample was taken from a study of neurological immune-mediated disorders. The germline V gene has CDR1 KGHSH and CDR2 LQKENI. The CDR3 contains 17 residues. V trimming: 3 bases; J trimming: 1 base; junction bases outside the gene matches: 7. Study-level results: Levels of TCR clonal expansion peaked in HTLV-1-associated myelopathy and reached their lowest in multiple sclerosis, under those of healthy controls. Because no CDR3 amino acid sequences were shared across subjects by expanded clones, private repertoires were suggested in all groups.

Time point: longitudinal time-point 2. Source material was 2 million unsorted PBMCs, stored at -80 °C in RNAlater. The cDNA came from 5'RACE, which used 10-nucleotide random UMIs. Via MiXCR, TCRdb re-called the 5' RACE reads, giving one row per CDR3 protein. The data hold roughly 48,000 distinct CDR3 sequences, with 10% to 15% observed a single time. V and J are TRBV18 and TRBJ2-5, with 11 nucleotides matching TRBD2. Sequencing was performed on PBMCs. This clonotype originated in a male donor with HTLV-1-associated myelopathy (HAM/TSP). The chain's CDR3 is CASSPLAGGTSQETQYF. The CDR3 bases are TGTGCCAGCTCACCCCTAGCGGGGGGTACGTCCCAAGAGACCCAGTACTTC.